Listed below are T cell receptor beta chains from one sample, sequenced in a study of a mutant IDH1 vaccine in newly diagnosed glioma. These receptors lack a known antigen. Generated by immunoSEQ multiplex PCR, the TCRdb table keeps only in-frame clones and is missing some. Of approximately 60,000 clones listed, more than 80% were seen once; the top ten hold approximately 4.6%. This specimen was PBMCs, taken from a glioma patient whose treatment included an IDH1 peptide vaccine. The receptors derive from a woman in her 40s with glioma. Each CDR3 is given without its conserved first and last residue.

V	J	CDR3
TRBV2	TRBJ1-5	ASSRRQGSNQPQH
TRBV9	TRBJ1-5	ASSSGQGYQPQH
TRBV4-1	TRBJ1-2	ASSQDRPYGYT
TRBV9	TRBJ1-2	ASSGQAANYGYT
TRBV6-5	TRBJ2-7	ASSSSGGARQY
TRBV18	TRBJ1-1	ASSPPGQDGNTEAF
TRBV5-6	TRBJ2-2	ASSLVGDENTGELF
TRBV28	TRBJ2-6	ASSRDQDLFSGANVLT
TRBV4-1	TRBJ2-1	ASSQEQGYEQF
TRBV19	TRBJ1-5	ASSITLSGRTGQPQH
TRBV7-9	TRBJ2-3	ASSFPAGVITDTQY
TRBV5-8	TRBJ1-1	ASSSDRARTIAF
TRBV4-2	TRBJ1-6	ASSPRTKGDSPLH
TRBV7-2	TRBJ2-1	ASSFFNEQF
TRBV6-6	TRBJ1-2	AIRGGTNYGYT
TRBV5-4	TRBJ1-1	ASSLSYRNTEAF
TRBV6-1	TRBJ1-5	ASSEVQPQH
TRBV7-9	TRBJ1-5	ASSLKDSNQPQH
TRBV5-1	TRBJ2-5	ASSLQETQY
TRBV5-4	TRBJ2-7	ASSLLRTPSEQY
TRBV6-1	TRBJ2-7	ASSPGSTYEQY
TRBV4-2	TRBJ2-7	ASSQDRGRPGEQY
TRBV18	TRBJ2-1	ASSPGLAGDYNEQF
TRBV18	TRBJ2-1	ASSPPQGATFQF
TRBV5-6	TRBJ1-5	ASSLGQVSNQPQH
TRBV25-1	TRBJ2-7	ASSESQTGSYEQY
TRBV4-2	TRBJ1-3	ASSPGGGTGNTIY
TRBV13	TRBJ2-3	ASSLFTVGLAGGSDTQY
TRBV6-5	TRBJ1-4	ASSTGRMDEKLF
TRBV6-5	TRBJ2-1	ASSYGTSGVYNEQF
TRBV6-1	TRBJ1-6	ASSDLPGQGGSPLH
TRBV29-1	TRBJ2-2	SVDRTGVTGELF
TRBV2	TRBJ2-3	ASSTESGRTDTQY
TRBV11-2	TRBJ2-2	ASSLGVGQRGPYTGELF
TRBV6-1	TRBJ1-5	ASRSSNQPQH
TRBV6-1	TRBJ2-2	ASSARGGNTGELF
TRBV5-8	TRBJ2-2	ASSLWGERGYTGELF
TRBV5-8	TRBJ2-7	ASRRQGAGNEQY